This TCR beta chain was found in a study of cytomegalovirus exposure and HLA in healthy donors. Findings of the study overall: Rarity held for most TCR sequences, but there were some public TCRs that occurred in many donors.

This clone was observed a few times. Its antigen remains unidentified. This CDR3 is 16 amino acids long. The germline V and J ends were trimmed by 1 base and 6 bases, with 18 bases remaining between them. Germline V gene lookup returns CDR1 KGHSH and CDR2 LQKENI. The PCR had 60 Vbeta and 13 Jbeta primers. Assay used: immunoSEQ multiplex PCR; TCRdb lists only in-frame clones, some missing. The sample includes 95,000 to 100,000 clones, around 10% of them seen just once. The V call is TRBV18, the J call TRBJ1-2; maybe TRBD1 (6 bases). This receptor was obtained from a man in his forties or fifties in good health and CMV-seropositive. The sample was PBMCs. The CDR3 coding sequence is TGTGCCAGCTCACCACGGGTCTCGACAGGTGGAGATGGCTACACCTTC. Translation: CASSPRVSTGGDGYTF.